This TCR beta chain is from a study of control samples from healthy donors and cancer patients. This table comes from immunoSEQ multiplex PCR, and its TCRdb copy is limited to in-frame clones, with some not included. The data hold 95,000 to 150,000 clones, with around 86% observed a single time. Germline CDR1 reads SEHNR; CDR2 reads FQNEAQ (reference sequence). This CDR3 has 13 amino acids. Trimming cost V 4 bases and J 7 bases, with 10 bases left between them. V gene TRBV7-9 combines with J gene TRBJ1-4, with a weak D call TRBD1 (6 bases). This receptor was taken from a man aged 40-49 years in good health. The sequenced material came from blood. CDR3 DNA: TGTGCCAGCAGCTGGGAGGGGGGTGAAAAACTGTTTTTT. Its protein product is CASSWEGGEKLFF.